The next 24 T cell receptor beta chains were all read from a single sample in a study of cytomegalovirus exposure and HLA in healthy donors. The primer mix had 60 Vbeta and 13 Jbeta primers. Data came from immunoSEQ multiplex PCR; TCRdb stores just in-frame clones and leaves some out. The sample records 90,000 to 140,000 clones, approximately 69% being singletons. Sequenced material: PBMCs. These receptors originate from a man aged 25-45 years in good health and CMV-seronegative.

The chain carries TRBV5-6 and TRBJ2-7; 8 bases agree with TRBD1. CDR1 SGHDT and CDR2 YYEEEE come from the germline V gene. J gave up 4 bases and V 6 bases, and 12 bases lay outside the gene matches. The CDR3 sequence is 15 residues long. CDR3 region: CASTSWGTGVYEQYF. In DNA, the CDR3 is TGTGCCAGCACCTCGTGGGGGACAGGCGTTTACGAGCAGTACTTC. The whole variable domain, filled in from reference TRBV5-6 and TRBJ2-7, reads DAGVTQSPTHLIKTRGQQVTLRCSPKSGHDTVSWYQQALGQGPQFIFQYYEEEERQRGNFPDRFSGHQFPNYSSELNVNALLLGDSALYLCASTSWGTGVYEQYFGPGTRLTVT.

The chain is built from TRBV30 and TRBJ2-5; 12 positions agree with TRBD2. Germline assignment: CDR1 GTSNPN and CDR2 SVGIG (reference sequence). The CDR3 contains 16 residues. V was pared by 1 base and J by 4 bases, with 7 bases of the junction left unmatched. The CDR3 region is CAWSAIPGLAGETQYF. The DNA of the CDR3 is TGTGCCTGGAGTGCGATACCGGGACTAGCGGGAGAGACCCAGTACTTC.

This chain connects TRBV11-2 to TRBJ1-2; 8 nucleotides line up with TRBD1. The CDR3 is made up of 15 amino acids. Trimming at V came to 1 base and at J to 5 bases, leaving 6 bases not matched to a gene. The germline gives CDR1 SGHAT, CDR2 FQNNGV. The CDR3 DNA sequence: TGTGCCAGCAGCTTAGGCGGACAGGGTGTATATGGCTACACCTTC. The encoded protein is CASSLGGQGVYGYTF.

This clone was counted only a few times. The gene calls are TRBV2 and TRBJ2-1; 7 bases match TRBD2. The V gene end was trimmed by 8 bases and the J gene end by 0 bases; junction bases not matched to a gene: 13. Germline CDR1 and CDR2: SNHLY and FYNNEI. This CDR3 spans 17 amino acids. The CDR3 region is CASGGRLAASSYNEQFF. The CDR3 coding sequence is TGTGCCAGCGGGGGTAGGCTAGCGGCGAGCTCCTACAATGAGCAGTTCTTC.

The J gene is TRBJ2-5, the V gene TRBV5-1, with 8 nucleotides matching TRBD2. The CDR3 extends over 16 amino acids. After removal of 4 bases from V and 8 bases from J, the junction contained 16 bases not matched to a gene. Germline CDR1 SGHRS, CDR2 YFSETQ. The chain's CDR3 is CASSATSGGSRDTQYF. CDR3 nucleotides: TGCGCCAGCAGCGCTACTAGCGGAGGGAGTCGAGATACCCAGTACTTC. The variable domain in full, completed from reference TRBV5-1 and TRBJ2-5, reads KAGVTQTPRYLIKTRGQQVTLSCSPISGHRSVSWYQQTPGQGLQFLFEYFSETQRNKGNFPGRFSGRQFSNSRSEMNVSTLELGDSALYLCASSATSGGSRDTQYFGPGTRLLVL.

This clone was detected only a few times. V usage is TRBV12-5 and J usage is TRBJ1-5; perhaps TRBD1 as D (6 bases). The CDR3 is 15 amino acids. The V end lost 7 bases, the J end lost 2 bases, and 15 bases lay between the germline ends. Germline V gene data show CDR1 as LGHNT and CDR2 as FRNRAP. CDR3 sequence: CASASGAEGNQPQHF. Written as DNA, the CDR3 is TGTGCTAGTGCCTCAGGGGCCGAAGGCAATCAGCCCCAGCATTTT.

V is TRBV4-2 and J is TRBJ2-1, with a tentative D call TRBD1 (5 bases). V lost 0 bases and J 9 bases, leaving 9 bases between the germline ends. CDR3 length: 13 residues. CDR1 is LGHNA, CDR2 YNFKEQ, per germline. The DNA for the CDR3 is TGTGCCAGCAGCCAAGAGGACAATAGTGAGCAGTTCTTC. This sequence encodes CASSQEDNSEQFF.

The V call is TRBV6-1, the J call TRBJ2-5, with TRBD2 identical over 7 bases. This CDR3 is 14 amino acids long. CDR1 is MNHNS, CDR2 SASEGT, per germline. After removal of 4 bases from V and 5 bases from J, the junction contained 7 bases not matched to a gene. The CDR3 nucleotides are TGTGCCAGCAGTGGGGGGGGACCTCGGGAGACCCAGTACTTC. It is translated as CASSGGGPRETQYF.

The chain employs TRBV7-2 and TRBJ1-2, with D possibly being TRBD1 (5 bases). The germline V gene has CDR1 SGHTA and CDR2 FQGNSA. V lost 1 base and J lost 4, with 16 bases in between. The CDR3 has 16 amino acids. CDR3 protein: CASSLGWGGEAYGYTF. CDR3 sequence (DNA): TGTGCCAGCAGCTTAGGCTGGGGGGGGGAGGCCTATGGCTACACCTTC. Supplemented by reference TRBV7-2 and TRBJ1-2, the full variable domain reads GAGVSQSPSNKVTEKGKDVELRCDPISGHTALYWYRQSLGQGLEFLIYFQGNSAPDKSGLPSDRFSAERTGGSVSTLTIQRTQQEDSAVYLCASSLGWGGEAYGYTFGSGTRLTVV.

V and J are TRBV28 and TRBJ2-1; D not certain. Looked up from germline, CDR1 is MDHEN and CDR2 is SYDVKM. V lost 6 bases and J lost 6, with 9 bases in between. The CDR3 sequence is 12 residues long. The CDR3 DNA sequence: TGTGCCAGCAGCCGACTCGGCAATGAGCAGTTCTTC. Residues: CASSRLGNEQFF.

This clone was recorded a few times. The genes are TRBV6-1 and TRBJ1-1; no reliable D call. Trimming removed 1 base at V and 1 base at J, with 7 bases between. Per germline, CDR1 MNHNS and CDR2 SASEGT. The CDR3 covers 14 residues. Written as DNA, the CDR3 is TGTGCCAGCAGTGAAGTCGGGAAGAACACTGAAGCTTTCTTT. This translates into CASSEVGKNTEAFF.

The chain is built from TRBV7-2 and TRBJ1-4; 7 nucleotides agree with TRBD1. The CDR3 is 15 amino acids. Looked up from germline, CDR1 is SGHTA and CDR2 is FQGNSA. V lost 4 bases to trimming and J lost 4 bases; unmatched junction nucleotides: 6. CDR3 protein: CASSSRGQHNEKLFF. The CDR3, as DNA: TGTGCCAGCAGCTCCAGGGGACAGCATAATGAAAAACTGTTTTTT.

The CDR3 spells CASSLGQGNPSYNEQFF. Written as DNA, the CDR3 is TGTGCCAGCAGCTTAGGCCAGGGAAACCCTTCCTACAATGAGCAGTTCTTC. The chain recombines TRBV7-2 with TRBJ2-1; tentative D call: TRBD1 (5 bases). V lost 1 base, J lost 1 base, and 14 bases lay in between. The V gene's germline CDR1 is SGHTA and CDR2 FQGNSA. There are 17 residues in the CDR3.

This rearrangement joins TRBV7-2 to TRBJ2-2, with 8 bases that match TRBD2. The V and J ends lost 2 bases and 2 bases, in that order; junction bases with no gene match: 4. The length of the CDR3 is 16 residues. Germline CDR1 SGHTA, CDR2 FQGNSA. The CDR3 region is CASSLQAGANTGELFF. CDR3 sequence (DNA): TGTGCCAGCAGCTTACAAGCGGGGGCAAACACCGGGGAGCTGTTTTTT.

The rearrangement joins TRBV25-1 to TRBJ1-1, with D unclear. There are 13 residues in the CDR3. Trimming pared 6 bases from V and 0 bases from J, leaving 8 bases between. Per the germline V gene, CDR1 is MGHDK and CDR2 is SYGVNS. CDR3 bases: TGTGCCAGCAGACCTAATTTGAACACTGAAGCTTTCTTT. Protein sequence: CASRPNLNTEAFF. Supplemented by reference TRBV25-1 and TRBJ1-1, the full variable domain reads EADIYQTPRYLVIGTGKKITLECSQTMGHDKMYWYQQDPGMELHLIHYSYGVNSTEKGDLSSESTVSRIRTEHFPLTLESARPSHTSQYLCASRPNLNTEAFFGQGTRLTVV.

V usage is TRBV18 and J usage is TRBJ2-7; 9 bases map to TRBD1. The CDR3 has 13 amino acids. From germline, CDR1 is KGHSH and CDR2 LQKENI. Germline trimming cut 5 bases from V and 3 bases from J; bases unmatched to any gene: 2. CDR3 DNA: TGTGCCAGCTCAGGGGGACAGGGCTACGAGCAGTACTTC. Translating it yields CASSGGQGYEQYF.

The CDR3 protein is CAWSVNQDTEAFF. CDR3 DNA: TGTGCCTGGAGTGTAAATCAGGACACTGAAGCTTTCTTT. V usage is TRBV30 and J usage is TRBJ1-1, with no clear D. Germline V CDR1 and CDR2: GTSNPN, SVGIG (reference sequence). This CDR3 has 13 residues. The germline V and J ends were trimmed by 0 bases and 3 bases, with 8 bases remaining between them.

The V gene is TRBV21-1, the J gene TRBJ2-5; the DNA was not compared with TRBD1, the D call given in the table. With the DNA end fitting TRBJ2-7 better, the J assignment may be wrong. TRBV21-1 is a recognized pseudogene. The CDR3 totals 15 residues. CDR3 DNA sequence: TGTGCCAGCAGCAAAGGAGACAGGGGGTACTACGAGCAGTACTTC. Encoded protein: CASSKGDRGYYEQYF.

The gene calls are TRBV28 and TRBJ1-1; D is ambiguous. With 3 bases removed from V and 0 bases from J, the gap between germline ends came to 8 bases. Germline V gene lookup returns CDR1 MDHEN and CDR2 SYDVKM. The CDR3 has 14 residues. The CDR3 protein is CASSFWQMNTEAFF. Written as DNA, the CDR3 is TGTGCCAGCAGTTTTTGGCAGATGAACACTGAAGCTTTCTTT.

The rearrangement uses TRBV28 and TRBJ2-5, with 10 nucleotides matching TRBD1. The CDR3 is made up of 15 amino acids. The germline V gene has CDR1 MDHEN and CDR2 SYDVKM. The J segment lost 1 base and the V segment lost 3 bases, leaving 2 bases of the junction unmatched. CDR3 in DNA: TGTGCCAGCAGTTTTTGGACAGGGGGCCAAGAGACCCAGTACTTC. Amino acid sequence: CASSFWTGGQETQYF.

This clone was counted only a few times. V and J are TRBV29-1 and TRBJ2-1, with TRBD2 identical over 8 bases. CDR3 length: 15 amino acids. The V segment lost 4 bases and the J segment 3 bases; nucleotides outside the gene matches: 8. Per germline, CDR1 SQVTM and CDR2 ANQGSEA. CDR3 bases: TGCAGCGTTGGCGGAGCGGGAGAACACTACAATGAGCAGTTCTTC. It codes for CSVGGAGEHYNEQFF.

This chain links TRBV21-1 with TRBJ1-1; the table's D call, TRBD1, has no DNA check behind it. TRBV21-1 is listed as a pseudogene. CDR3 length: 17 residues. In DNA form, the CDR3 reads TGTGCCAGCAGCCCACGTCCCGGGACAGGTTCGAACACTGAAGCTTTCTTT. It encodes CASSPRPGTGSNTEAFF.

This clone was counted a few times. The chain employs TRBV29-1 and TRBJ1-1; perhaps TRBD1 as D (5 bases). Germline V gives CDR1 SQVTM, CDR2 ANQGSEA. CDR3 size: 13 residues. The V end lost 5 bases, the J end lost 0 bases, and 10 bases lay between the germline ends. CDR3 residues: CSVLTDMNTEAFF. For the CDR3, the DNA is TGCAGCGTTTTGACAGACATGAACACTGAAGCTTTCTTT. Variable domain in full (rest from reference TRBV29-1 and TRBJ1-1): SAVISQKPSRDICQRGTSLTIQCQVDSQVTMMFWYRQQPGQSLTLIATANQGSEATYESGFVIDKFPISRPNLTFSTLTVSNMSPEDSSIYLCSVLTDMNTEAFFGQGTRLTVV.

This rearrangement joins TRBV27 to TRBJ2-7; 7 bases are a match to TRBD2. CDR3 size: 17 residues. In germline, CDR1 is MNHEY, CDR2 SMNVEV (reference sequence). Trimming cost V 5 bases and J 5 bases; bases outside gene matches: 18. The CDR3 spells CASSPGRGYGGTNEQYF. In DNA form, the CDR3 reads TGTGCCAGCAGTCCTGGGCGAGGATACGGTGGGACTAACGAGCAGTACTTC.